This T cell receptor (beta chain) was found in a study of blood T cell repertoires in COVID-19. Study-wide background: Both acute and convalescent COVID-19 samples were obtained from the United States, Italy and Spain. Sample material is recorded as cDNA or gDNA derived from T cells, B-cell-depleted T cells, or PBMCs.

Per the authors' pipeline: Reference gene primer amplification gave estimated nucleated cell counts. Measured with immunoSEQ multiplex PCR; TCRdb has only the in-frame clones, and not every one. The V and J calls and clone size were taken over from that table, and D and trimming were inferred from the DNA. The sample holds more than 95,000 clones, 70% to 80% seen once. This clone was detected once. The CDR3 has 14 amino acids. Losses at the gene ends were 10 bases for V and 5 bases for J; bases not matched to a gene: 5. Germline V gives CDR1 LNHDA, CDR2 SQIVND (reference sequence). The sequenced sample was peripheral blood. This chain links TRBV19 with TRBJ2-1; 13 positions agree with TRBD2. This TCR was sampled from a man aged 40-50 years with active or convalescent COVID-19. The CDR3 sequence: CATGTSGTHNEQFF. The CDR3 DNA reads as TGTGCCACCGGGACTAGCGGGACCCACAATGAGCAGTTCTTC. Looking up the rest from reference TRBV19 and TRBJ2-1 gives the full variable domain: DGGITQSPKYLFRKEGQNVTLSCEQNLNHDAMYWYRQDPGQGLRLIYYSQIVNDFQKGDIAEGYSVSREKKESFPLTVTSAQKNPTAFYLCATGTSGTHNEQFFGPGTRLTVL.